The next 3 T cell receptor beta chains were all read from a single sample in a study of shared clonotypes between healthy human individuals. Terminally differentiated effector memory CD45RA+ cells were excluded from the naive CD8 cells, which were CD45RO-negative and positively selected for CCR7. The protocol was immunoSEQ multiplex PCR, while the TCRdb copy is restricted to in-frame clones and leaves out a portion. Of a few million clones listed, over 85% are singletons. Material: naive CD8+ T cells from PBMCs. These TCRs come from a young man in good health. Some clones in this sample may be carry-over from other donors' samples.

For this clone: A read error may produce the germline difference seen at one junction end. The V call is TRBV29-1, the J call TRBJ1-2; D remains ambiguous. CDR1 SQVTM and CDR2 ANQGSEA come from the germline V gene. CDR3 length: 11 amino acids. The CDR3 here is CSVEFGEDCPF. CDR3 DNA: TGCAGCGTTGAATTCGGTGAGGACTGCCCCTTC.

The V call is TRBV27, the J call TRBJ2-5; 12 nucleotides line up with TRBD2. The CDR3 length is 16 residues. Germline V CDR1 and CDR2: MNHEY, SMNVEV (reference sequence). The J segment lost 5 bases and the V segment lost 5 bases, leaving 9 bases of the junction unmatched. Here the CDR3 DNA reads TGTGCCAGCAGTCCGACTAGCGGGAGACCGGGCGAGACCCAGTACTTC. Translated: CASSPTSGRPGETQYF.

This rearrangement joins TRBV4-3 to TRBJ2-3; D is ambiguous. Between the trimmed V and J ends, which lost 4 bases and 1 base, there was a span of 24 bases. Germline V gene lookup returns CDR1 LGHNA and CDR2 YSLEER. CDR3 size: 19 residues. The CDR3 DNA reads TGCGCCAGCAGCCCTGAAGGACGGGCAGGTCGGGTGGGCACAGATACGCAGTATTTT. Encoded protein: CASSPEGRAGRVGTDTQYF.